This T cell receptor beta chain was found in a study of blood T cell repertoires in COVID-19. Study-level background: Nucleic acid was either cDNA or gDNA, and it came from T cells, B-cell-depleted T cells, or PBMCs.

This CDR3 has 15 residues. After removal of 6 bases from V and 3 bases from J, the junction contained 7 bases not matched to a gene. Looked up from germline, CDR1 is LNHDA and CDR2 is SQIVND (reference sequence). Before being deemed recovered, Cohort 3 donors had two negative PCRs, clearance, or symptom resolution. The table lists this clone with a few counts. The assay was immunoSEQ multiplex PCR, and TCRdb's table has in-frame clones only and misses some. The sample carries 350,000 to 450,000 clones, 80% to 90% recorded once. The gene calls are TRBV19 and TRBJ1-2, with 10 bases lining up with TRBD1. This TCR was sampled from a man aged 30-40 years who had recovered from COVID-19. The sequencing input was PBMCs or T cells enriched from blood (not recorded which). The CDR3 nucleotides are TGTGCCAGTAGCACGACAGGGGGCGCGGACTATGGCTACACCTTC. This encodes CASSTTGGADYGYTF.